Included here is one T cell receptor beta chain sequence, with context. These data are taken from a study of tumor-infiltrating lymphocytes in primary liver carcinoma. In the study overall: T1-T3 N0M0 was the stage of the tumors, which were roughly 4 to 11 cm across.

Blood RNA came from unsorted whole blood; germline DNA was also extracted. From roughly 0.5 ug total RNA, TCR beta cDNA was generated with a primer in the constant region. Modified slightly, ARM-PCR produced TCR beta libraries over three nested multiplex PCR rounds. Use of TRBV1-TRBV30 forward primers with a C-beta reverse primer characterized the first two PCR rounds, which lasted around 10 cycles each. TCRdb ran MiXCR on the multiplex PCR reads and lists one entry per CDR3 protein. Of some 190,000 distinct CDR3 sequences listed, roughly three fifths are singletons. Germline V CDR1 and CDR2: MDHEN, SYDVKM. Germline trimming cut 7 bases from V and 5 bases from J; bases unmatched to any gene: 14. CDR3 length equals 17 residues.

The sequence was collected from a man in his forties with primary liver carcinoma and hepatitis B virus infection. What was sequenced was peripheral blood. The chain carries TRBV28 and TRBJ2-2; 9 bases fit TRBD1. The CDR3 region is CASTSSDGTGRTGELFF. For the CDR3, the DNA is TGTGCCAGCACCTCCTCCGACGGGACAGGGAGGACCGGGGAGCTGTTTTTT.